Each of the 13 T cell receptor beta chains below was sequenced from the same sample in a study of shared clonotypes between healthy human individuals. TCRdb keeps only in-frame clones here, not all; method: immunoSEQ multiplex PCR. The data hold 730,000 or so clones, with about three quarters observed a single time. Sequences were obtained from memory CD4+ T cells sorted from blood. Subset of the sample: CD45RA-negative fraction. Source of these receptors: a young woman in good health.

This rearrangement joins TRBV10-3 to TRBJ2-3; TRBD1 might be the D (6 bases). V shed 7 bases and J shed 6 bases, with 17 bases lying between them. Germline CDR1 and CDR2: ENHRY and SYGVKD. This CDR3 has 14 residues. The CDR3 nucleotides are TGTGCCATCAAATCAGGGGCATCTTCGGATACGCAGTATTTT. It yields the protein CAIKSGASSDTQYF.

This rearrangement joins TRBV28 to TRBJ2-1; the D gene could be TRBD1 or TRBD2 (6 bases each). Germline-derived CDR1 and CDR2 are MDHEN and SYDVKM. CDR3 size: 16 residues. V gave up 2 bases and J gave up 4 bases, with 15 bases separating them. CDR3 amino acids: CASSLIPRGAYNEQFF. CDR3 sequence (DNA): TGTGCCAGCAGTTTAATTCCTAGGGGGGCTTACAATGAGCAGTTCTTC. The full variable domain, completed using reference TRBV28 and TRBJ2-1, is DVKVTQSSRYLVKRTGEKVFLECVQDMDHENMFWYRQDPGLGLRLIYFSYDVKMKEKGDIPEGYSVSREKKERFSLILESASTNQTSMYLCASSLIPRGAYNEQFFGPGTRLTVL.

The chain uses TRBV29-1 and TRBJ1-2, with TRBD1 identical over 8 bases. J was trimmed by 8 bases and V by 5 bases; bases with no gene match: 7. Germline values: CDR1 SQVTM, CDR2 ANQGSEA. The CDR3 is 12 residues long. For the CDR3, the DNA is TGCAGCGTTTATCAGGGGGCGGACGGCTACACCTTC. Amino acid sequence: CSVYQGADGYTF.

The gene calls are TRBV5-4 and TRBJ2-1; a weak D match, TRBD1 (5 bases). The CDR3 has 15 residues. The germline V and J ends were trimmed by 5 bases and 9 bases, with 21 bases remaining between them. CDR1 and CDR2 from the germline V gene are SGHNT and YYREEE (reference sequence). The CDR3 reads CASSTDITFHGEQFF. CDR3 sequence (DNA): TGTGCCAGCAGTACGGACATAACCTTCCACGGTGAGCAGTTCTTC.

The gene calls are TRBV7-9 and TRBJ2-5; 12 positions agree with TRBD2. The junction had 3 bases not matched to a gene; V was cut back by 1 base and J by 3 bases. The CDR3 covers 16 residues. Germline assignment: CDR1 SEHNR and CDR2 FQNEAQ (reference sequence). As DNA, the CDR3 is TGTGCCAGCAGCTTAGGACTAGCGGGGGCGGAAGAGACCCAGTACTTC. Its translation is CASSLGLAGAEETQYF.

The rearrangement joins TRBV30 to TRBJ2-2; 11 bases agree with TRBD2. From germline, CDR1 is GTSNPN and CDR2 SVGIG (reference sequence). The CDR3 length is 17 residues. Unmatched junction bases numbered 14, after V lost 5 bases and J lost 6 bases. The CDR3 DNA reads as TGTGCCTGGGGGAATACGGGACTAGCGGACCGACCCGGGGAGCTGTTTTTT. Protein product: CAWGNTGLADRPGELFF.

With respect to this clone: Other DNA sequences of this sample code for an identical CDR3. The J gene is TRBJ2-5, the V gene TRBV6-6, with D possibly being TRBD2 (6 bases). The CDR3 totals 11 residues. The V end was cut by 4 bases, the J end by 7 bases, with 7 bases between. The germline V gene encodes CDR1 MNHNY and CDR2 SVGAGI (reference sequence). CDR3 in amino acids: CASSSGGTQYF. CDR3 DNA sequence: TGTGCCAGCAGTTCCGGGGGGACCCAGTACTTC.

This rearrangement joins TRBV10-2 to TRBJ1-2; possibly TRBD1 for D (6 bases). Trimming took off 8 bases at V and 5 bases at J, with 18 bases between the two ends. The CDR3 is made up of 14 amino acids. From germline, CDR1 is WSHSY and CDR2 SAAADI. The CDR3 DNA sequence: TGCGCCAGCGCAGGGGAGGTCAATCCATATGGCTACACCTTC. It is translated as CASAGEVNPYGYTF.

The V call is TRBV19, the J call TRBJ1-1, with D possibly matching TRBD1 (6 bases). CDR3 length equals 16 residues. V lost 5 bases and J 0 bases, leaving 16 bases between the germline ends. In germline, CDR1 is LNHDA, CDR2 SQIVND (reference sequence). CDR3 DNA sequence: TGTGCCAGTAGTCTAATCGGACAGCATATGAACACTGAAGCTTTCTTT. It is translated as CASSLIGQHMNTEAFF.

Ten or more counts support this clone. The same CDR3 is also encoded by other DNA sequences in this sample. The chain couples TRBV2 to TRBJ2-6, with D uncertain. Germline V gene lookup returns CDR1 SNHLY and CDR2 FYNNEI. The V gene lost 4 bases and the J gene lost 1 base, with 5 bases spanning the gap. The CDR3 spans 14 residues. The CDR3 spells CASSVRSGANVLTF. The CDR3 DNA follows: TGTGCCAGCAGTGTACGGTCTGGGGCCAACGTCCTGACTTTC.

In DNA, the CDR3 is TGTGCCAGCAGCTTGGGGAGCGGGAGGGCGAATGAGCAGTTCTTC. It translates to CASSLGSGRANEQFF. The V and J genes are TRBV5-4 and TRBJ2-1; 10 bases are shared with TRBD2. Germline V CDR1 and CDR2: SGHNT, YYREEE (reference sequence). This CDR3 region has 15 residues. V was clipped by 0 bases and J by 7 bases; unmatched bases: 4.

The chain is built from TRBV6-4 and TRBJ2-7; TRBD2 aligns across 11 bases. The CDR3 consists of 15 residues. CDR1 is MRHNA, CDR2 SNTAGT, per germline. V shed 4 bases and J 3 bases; nucleotides not matched to a gene: 5. The CDR3 reads CASSVGTSGDYEQYF. CDR3 nucleotide sequence: TGTGCCAGCAGTGTAGGGACTAGCGGAGACTACGAGCAGTACTTC.

This chain connects TRBV5-1 to TRBJ1-5, with unresolved D. This CDR3 is 13 amino acids long. Looked up from germline, CDR1 is SGHRS and CDR2 is YFSETQ. The V end lost 5 bases, the J end lost 5 bases, and 11 bases lay between the germline ends. This CDR3 reads CASREHFDQPQHF. For the CDR3, the DNA is TGCGCCAGCAGGGAACATTTTGATCAGCCCCAGCATTTT. The entire variable domain, with the rest obtained from reference TRBV5-1 and TRBJ1-5, is as follows: KAGVTQTPRYLIKTRGQQVTLSCSPISGHRSVSWYQQTPGQGLQFLFEYFSETQRNKGNFPGRFSGRQFSNSRSEMNVSTLELGDSALYLCASREHFDQPQHFGDGTRLSIL.